This T cell receptor (beta chain) was identified during a study of high-grade serous ovarian cancer treatment subgroups. Looking at the study overall: Samples averaged about 15,000 reads and around 7,600 unique TCR beta rearrangements. Study outcomes and limitations: Without spatial data, bulk sequencing limits insight into HGSC tumor diversity. Higher neoantigen levels went with greater TCR clonal relatedness.

Tumor tissue was taken before any definitive surgery or chemotherapy was given. Generated by immunoSEQ multiplex PCR, the TCRdb table keeps only in-frame clones and is missing some. The table lists thousands of clones, less than 80% of them singletons. The junction had 11 bases not matched to a gene; V was cut back by 7 bases and J by 7 bases. The CDR3 runs to 14 residues. Germline assignment: CDR1 SGHNT and CDR2 YYREEE (reference sequence). In its sample, this clone was seen once. Its antigen is not known. The V gene is TRBV5-4, the J gene TRBJ2-5; 9 bases line up with TRBD2. This TCR was sampled from a human donor with high-grade serous ovarian cancer. The material sequenced was tumor tissue. CDR3 nucleotide sequence: TGTGCCAGCGGGGCGGGGGGGAGATTCGGGACCCAGTACTTC. This gives the protein CASGAGGRFGTQYF.